The clone carrying this TCR beta chain has at least ten counts. Its antigen is not known. This sample is part of a study of molecular identifiers for immune sequencing clone quantification. TCRdb ran MiXCR on the PCR reads and lists one entry per CDR3 protein. Of some 320,000 distinct CDR3 sequences listed, 20% to 25% are singletons. This CDR3 is built from 15 residues. CDR1 and CDR2 (germline): MNHEY, SMNVEV (reference sequence). V lost 4 bases, J lost 6 bases, and 17 bases lay in between. Sorting defined naive CD8 T cells as CD8+CD4-CCR7+CD45RA+. Points from the study as a whole: Highly expanded clone sizes could end up underestimated if a barcode were shared by identical TCR molecules.

This receptor was obtained from a human donor in good health. Some libraries in this study had Jurkat cell RNA spiked in. The V and J genes are TRBV27 and TRBJ2-3; D is unresolved. The sequenced sample was naive CD8+ T cells from blood, with Jurkat cell RNA spiked in. Subset denoted: FACS-sorted CD8+CD4-CCR7+CD45RA+ naive T cells. CDR3 bases: TGTGCCAGCAGTTCACATGACCTTCCTTTGGATACGCAGTATTTT. Translating it yields CASSSHDLPLDTQYF.